The rows below give T cell receptor beta chains drawn from one sample of a study of blood T cell repertoires in COVID-19. Some clones are missing from TCRdb's copy, which holds only in-frame ones; the method was immunoSEQ multiplex PCR. The sample has under 200,000 clones, approximately 81% seen once. The sample comprised peripheral blood. The receptors originated from a man between 18 and 29 years old with active or convalescent COVID-19. Both conserved end residues are part of each CDR3. D genes are given only for firm matches. Clone size, where shown, is once, few, many, or a class for clones that have expanded.

cdr3_aa: CASSSTGPNEKLFF
cdr3_nt: TGCGCCAGCAGCTCGACAGGGCCTAATGAAAAACTGTTTTTT
clone_size: .
d_call: TRBD1
j_call: TRBJ1-4
v_call: TRBV5-1

cdr3_aa: CASSSWGGSDYGYTF
cdr3_nt: TGTGCCAGCAGCTCCTGGGGGGGCTCAGACTATGGCTACACCTTC
clone_size: .
d_call: .
j_call: TRBJ1-2
v_call: TRBV5-4

cdr3_aa: CASSRGVTDTQYF
cdr3_nt: TGTGCCAGCTCACGGGGGGTCACAGATACGCAGTATTTT
clone_size: few
d_call: .
j_call: TRBJ2-3
v_call: TRBV18

cdr3_aa: CASSTSGQGAGYGYTF
cdr3_nt: TGTGCCAGCAGTACGTCTGGACAGGGGGCGGGATATGGCTACACCTTC
clone_size: .
d_call: TRBD1
j_call: TRBJ1-2
v_call: TRBV28

cdr3_aa: CASMIRGRGEQFF
cdr3_nt: TGTGCCAGCATGATAAGGGGGCGCGGTGAGCAGTTCTTC
clone_size: .
d_call: TRBD1
j_call: TRBJ2-1
v_call: TRBV2

cdr3_aa: CASSPGDGPNEKLFF
cdr3_nt: TGCGCCAGCAGCCCGGGGGACGGTCCTAATGAAAAACTGTTTTTT
clone_size: .
d_call: .
j_call: TRBJ1-4
v_call: TRBV5-1

cdr3_aa: CAVQQGANSPLHF
cdr3_nt: TGTGCCGTACAACAGGGGGCAAATTCACCCCTCCACTTT
clone_size: .
d_call: TRBD1
j_call: TRBJ1-6
v_call: TRBV19

cdr3_aa: CASSLSTSPQGATGNTIYF
cdr3_nt: TGTGCCAGCAGCTTATCCACCTCTCCTCAGGGGGCGACTGGAAACACCATATATTTT
clone_size: .
d_call: TRBD1
j_call: TRBJ1-3
v_call: TRBV13

cdr3_aa: CASSITRLALNEQYF
cdr3_nt: TGTGCCAGCAGTATTACCCGACTAGCGCTCAACGAGCAGTACTTC
clone_size: once
d_call: TRBD2
j_call: TRBJ2-7
v_call: TRBV6-5

cdr3_aa: CASRGNSGADTQYF
cdr3_nt: TGCGCCAGCAGAGGGAATAGCGGTGCAGATACGCAGTATTTT
clone_size: .
d_call: .
j_call: TRBJ2-3
v_call: TRBV5-1

cdr3_aa: CASSLAEFEQFF
cdr3_nt: TGTGCCAGCAGCTTAGCTGAGTTTGAGCAGTTCTTC
clone_size: .
d_call: .
j_call: TRBJ2-1
v_call: TRBV7-9

cdr3_aa: CASSQRGEGTSPLHF
cdr3_nt: TGTGCCAGCAGCCAGAGGGGGGAGGGGACTTCACCCCTCCACTTT
clone_size: .
d_call: .
j_call: TRBJ1-6
v_call: TRBV3-1/TRBV3-2

cdr3_aa: CASFTRGATNSYNEQFF
cdr3_nt: TGTGCCAGCTTCACCCGCGGTGCTACGAACTCCTACAATGAGCAGTTCTTC
clone_size: .
d_call: .
j_call: TRBJ2-1
v_call: TRBV27

cdr3_aa: CATKQGAAAGANVLTF
cdr3_nt: TGTGCCACCAAACAGGGGGCGGCGGCTGGGGCCAACGTCCTGACTTTC
clone_size: .
d_call: TRBD1
j_call: TRBJ2-6
v_call: TRBV19

cdr3_aa: CASSQEGLSLAKNIQYF
cdr3_nt: TGTGCCAGCAGCCAGGAGGGACTGTCGTTAGCCAAAAACATTCAGTACTTC
clone_size: .
d_call: .
j_call: TRBJ2-4
v_call: TRBV3-1/TRBV3-2

cdr3_aa: CASSLTDSSDTQYF
cdr3_nt: TGCGCCAGCAGCTTGACGGACAGCTCAGATACGCAGTATTTT
clone_size: .
d_call: .
j_call: TRBJ2-3
v_call: TRBV5-1

cdr3_aa: CASSQDPTGLKFF
cdr3_nt: TGTGCCAGCAGCCAAGATCCCACAGGTTTGAAGTTCTTC
clone_size: few
d_call: .
j_call: TRBJ2-1
v_call: TRBV14

cdr3_aa: CASSPPSSRTDTQYF
cdr3_nt: TGTGCCAGCTCACCTCCCTCTAGCCGCACAGATACGCAGTATTTT
clone_size: .
d_call: .
j_call: TRBJ2-3
v_call: TRBV18

cdr3_aa: CASSLQGALNTEAFF
cdr3_nt: TGTGCCAGCAGCTTACAGGGGGCCTTGAACACTGAAGCTTTCTTT
clone_size: few
d_call: TRBD1
j_call: TRBJ1-1
v_call: TRBV7-6

cdr3_aa: CASSQPGQVTSGANVLTF
cdr3_nt: TGTGCCAGCAGCCAACCTGGACAGGTAACCTCTGGGGCCAACGTCCTGACTTTC
clone_size: few
d_call: TRBD1
j_call: TRBJ2-6
v_call: TRBV4-2

cdr3_aa: CASKRDRSYNEQFF
cdr3_nt: TGTGCCAGCAAAAGGGACAGATCATACAATGAGCAGTTCTTC
clone_size: .
d_call: TRBD1
j_call: TRBJ2-1
v_call: TRBV2

cdr3_aa: CASSRDRGLSGELFF
cdr3_nt: TGTGCCAGCAGCCGGGACAGGGGCCTTTCGGGGGAGCTGTTTTTT
clone_size: .
d_call: TRBD1
j_call: TRBJ2-2
v_call: TRBV7-2

cdr3_aa: CASSARDRDYEQYF
cdr3_nt: TGTGCCAGCAGCGCCCGGGACAGGGACTACGAGCAGTACTTC
clone_size: .
d_call: TRBD1
j_call: TRBJ2-7
v_call: TRBV13

cdr3_aa: CASSPRGSGANVLTF
cdr3_nt: TGTGCCAGCAGCCCGAGGGGGAGTGGGGCCAACGTCCTGACTTTC
clone_size: .
d_call: .
j_call: TRBJ2-6
v_call: TRBV7-2

cdr3_aa: CSALYEQYF
cdr3_nt: TGCAGTGCCCTCTACGAGCAGTACTTC
clone_size: .
d_call: .
j_call: TRBJ2-7
v_call: TRBV20-1

cdr3_aa: CASSPLSSGANVLTF
cdr3_nt: TGCGCCAGCAGCCCCTTGAGCTCTGGGGCCAACGTCCTGACTTTC
clone_size: .
d_call: .
j_call: TRBJ2-6
v_call: TRBV4-3

cdr3_aa: CASSPLGVHGYTF
cdr3_nt: TGTGCCAGTAGTCCGCTCGGGGTCCATGGCTACACCTTC
clone_size: .
d_call: .
j_call: TRBJ1-2
v_call: TRBV19

cdr3_aa: CASRSGTSLGEQYF
cdr3_nt: TGCGCCAGCAGGTCTGGGACTAGCCTTGGCGAGCAGTACTTC
clone_size: .
d_call: TRBD2
j_call: TRBJ2-7
v_call: TRBV5-1

cdr3_aa: CASSRLPSGRATTDTQYF
cdr3_nt: TGTGCCAGTAGTAGATTGCCTAGCGGGAGGGCCACTACAGATACGCAGTATTTT
clone_size: .
d_call: TRBD2
j_call: TRBJ2-3
v_call: TRBV19

cdr3_aa: CASSSARAETQYF
cdr3_nt: TGTGCCAGCAGTTCAGCCAGGGCGGAGACCCAGTACTTC
clone_size: .
d_call: .
j_call: TRBJ2-5
v_call: TRBV12-3/TRBV12-4

cdr3_aa: CASSPGGHREQYF
cdr3_nt: TGTGCCAGCAGTCCCGGGGGGCATCGCGAGCAGTACTTC
clone_size: .
d_call: .
j_call: TRBJ2-7
v_call: TRBV28

cdr3_aa: CATTSGGSTGNTIYF
cdr3_nt: TGTGCCACCACCTCGGGGGGATCTACTGGAAACACCATATATTTT
clone_size: .
d_call: .
j_call: TRBJ1-3
v_call: TRBV15

cdr3_aa: CASSSLAGKPTDTQYF
cdr3_nt: TGTGCCAGCAGTTCACTAGCGGGGAAACCCACAGATACGCAGTATTTT
clone_size: .
d_call: TRBD2
j_call: TRBJ2-3
v_call: TRBV6-2/TRBV6-3

cdr3_aa: CASSLRGNQPQHF
cdr3_nt: TGTGCCAGCAGTTTACGGGGGAATCAGCCCCAGCATTTT
clone_size: .
d_call: .
j_call: TRBJ1-5
v_call: TRBV12-3/TRBV12-4

cdr3_aa: CASSEGLAGGYEQYF
cdr3_nt: TGTGCCAGCAGTGAAGGACTAGCGGGAGGGTACGAGCAGTACTTC
clone_size: .
d_call: TRBD2
j_call: TRBJ2-7
v_call: TRBV2

cdr3_aa: CASSVGAAGLADNEQFF
cdr3_nt: TGTGCCAGCAGCGTAGGGGCCGCGGGACTAGCGGACAATGAGCAGTTCTTC
clone_size: .
d_call: TRBD2
j_call: TRBJ2-1
v_call: TRBV9

cdr3_aa: CSASDTYSNQPQHF
cdr3_nt: TGCAGTGCTAGTGATACTTATAGCAATCAGCCCCAGCATTTT
clone_size: .
d_call: .
j_call: TRBJ1-5
v_call: TRBV20-1

cdr3_aa: CATSRVADTQYF
cdr3_nt: TGTGCCACCAGCAGAGTGGCTGATACGCAGTATTTT
clone_size: .
d_call: .
j_call: TRBJ2-3
v_call: TRBV15

cdr3_aa: CATSRDQGPVGYTF
cdr3_nt: TGTGCCACCAGCAGAGATCAGGGTCCCGTAGGTTACACCTTC
clone_size: .
d_call: .
j_call: TRBJ1-2
v_call: TRBV15

cdr3_aa: CASSFQTSGTAEQYF
cdr3_nt: TGCGCCAGCAGCTTCCAAACTAGCGGGACGGCCGAGCAGTACTTC
clone_size: .
d_call: TRBD2
j_call: TRBJ2-7
v_call: TRBV5-1

cdr3_aa: CASSHLAGAIYEQYF
cdr3_nt: TGTGCCAGCAGCCATCTAGCGGGGGCCATCTACGAGCAGTACTTC
clone_size: .
d_call: TRBD2
j_call: TRBJ2-7
v_call: TRBV3-1/TRBV3-2

cdr3_aa: CAWSVVKVTLSSYNEQFF
cdr3_nt: TGTGCCTGGAGTGTAGTGAAGGTGACTCTGAGCTCCTACAATGAGCAGTTCTTC
clone_size: .
d_call: .
j_call: TRBJ2-1
v_call: TRBV30

cdr3_aa: CASSDRLAGEETQYF
cdr3_nt: TGTGCCAGCAGCGACCGCTTAGCGGGAGAAGAGACCCAGTACTTC
clone_size: .
d_call: TRBD2
j_call: TRBJ2-5
v_call: TRBV9

cdr3_aa: CASSLVMTGRLYNEQFF
cdr3_nt: TGTGCCAGCAGCTTGGTTATGACAGGGCGTTTGTACAATGAGCAGTTCTTC
clone_size: few
d_call: TRBD1
j_call: TRBJ2-1
v_call: TRBV5-8

cdr3_aa: CASSTNRGTDTQYF
cdr3_nt: TGTGCCAGCAGTACTAACAGGGGCACAGATACGCAGTATTTT
clone_size: .
d_call: .
j_call: TRBJ2-3
v_call: TRBV2

cdr3_aa: CASSPRLAGIYNEQFF
cdr3_nt: TGTGCCAGCAGCCCAAGACTAGCGGGGATCTACAATGAGCAGTTCTTC
clone_size: .
d_call: TRBD2
j_call: TRBJ2-1
v_call: TRBV7-2

cdr3_aa: CASSLNPGTGNEKLFF
cdr3_nt: TGTGCCAGCTCACTTAACCCCGGGACAGGGAATGAAAAACTGTTTTTT
clone_size: .
d_call: TRBD1
j_call: TRBJ1-4
v_call: TRBV18

cdr3_aa: CASSPELAKNIQYF
cdr3_nt: TGTGCCAGCAGCCCCGAACTAGCCAAAAACATTCAGTACTTC
clone_size: once
d_call: .
j_call: TRBJ2-4
v_call: TRBV7-2

cdr3_aa: CASSEYRIQAGNTIYF
cdr3_nt: TGTGCCAGCAGTGAATACCGGATACAGGCTGGAAACACCATATATTTT
clone_size: .
d_call: .
j_call: TRBJ1-3
v_call: TRBV2

cdr3_aa: CASSQEEAGGPYNEQFF
cdr3_nt: TGTGCCAGCAGCCAAGAAGAAGCGGGAGGGCCCTACAATGAGCAGTTCTTC
clone_size: few
d_call: TRBD2
j_call: TRBJ2-1
v_call: TRBV4-2

cdr3_aa: CASSLDRAGANVLTF
cdr3_nt: TGTGCCAGCAGCTTGGACAGGGCTGGGGCCAACGTCCTGACTTTC
clone_size: .
d_call: .
j_call: TRBJ2-6
v_call: TRBV5-4

cdr3_aa: CASSLAPPSGYNEQFF
cdr3_nt: TGTGCCAGCAGCTTAGCGCCCCCGTCGGGCTACAATGAGCAGTTCTTC
clone_size: .
d_call: .
j_call: TRBJ2-1
v_call: TRBV7-2

cdr3_aa: CASSLLAGGLDTQYF
cdr3_nt: TGTGCCAGCAGCTTGTTGGCGGGGGGGCTGGATACGCAGTATTTT
clone_size: .
d_call: TRBD2
j_call: TRBJ2-3
v_call: TRBV5-4

cdr3_aa: CASSFRDRGRRETQYF
cdr3_nt: TGTGCCAGCAGTTTCAGAGACAGGGGGCGGAGGGAGACCCAGTACTTC
clone_size: .
d_call: TRBD1
j_call: TRBJ2-5
v_call: TRBV5-5

cdr3_aa: CASSPGQGRGQPQHF
cdr3_nt: TGTGCCAGCAGCCCTGGACAGGGAAGAGGTCAGCCCCAGCATTTT
clone_size: .
d_call: TRBD1
j_call: TRBJ1-5
v_call: TRBV11-2

cdr3_aa: CASSPTGRTTGELFF
cdr3_nt: TGTGCCAGCAGTCCGACAGGGCGGACCACCGGGGAGCTGTTTTTT
clone_size: few
d_call: TRBD1
j_call: TRBJ2-2
v_call: TRBV7-9

cdr3_aa: CASSKGEARFVFFF
cdr3_nt: TGTGCCAGTAGTAAGGGAGAGGCTCGGTTTGTCTTCTTCTTC
clone_size: .
d_call: .
j_call: TRBJ1-2
v_call: TRBV19